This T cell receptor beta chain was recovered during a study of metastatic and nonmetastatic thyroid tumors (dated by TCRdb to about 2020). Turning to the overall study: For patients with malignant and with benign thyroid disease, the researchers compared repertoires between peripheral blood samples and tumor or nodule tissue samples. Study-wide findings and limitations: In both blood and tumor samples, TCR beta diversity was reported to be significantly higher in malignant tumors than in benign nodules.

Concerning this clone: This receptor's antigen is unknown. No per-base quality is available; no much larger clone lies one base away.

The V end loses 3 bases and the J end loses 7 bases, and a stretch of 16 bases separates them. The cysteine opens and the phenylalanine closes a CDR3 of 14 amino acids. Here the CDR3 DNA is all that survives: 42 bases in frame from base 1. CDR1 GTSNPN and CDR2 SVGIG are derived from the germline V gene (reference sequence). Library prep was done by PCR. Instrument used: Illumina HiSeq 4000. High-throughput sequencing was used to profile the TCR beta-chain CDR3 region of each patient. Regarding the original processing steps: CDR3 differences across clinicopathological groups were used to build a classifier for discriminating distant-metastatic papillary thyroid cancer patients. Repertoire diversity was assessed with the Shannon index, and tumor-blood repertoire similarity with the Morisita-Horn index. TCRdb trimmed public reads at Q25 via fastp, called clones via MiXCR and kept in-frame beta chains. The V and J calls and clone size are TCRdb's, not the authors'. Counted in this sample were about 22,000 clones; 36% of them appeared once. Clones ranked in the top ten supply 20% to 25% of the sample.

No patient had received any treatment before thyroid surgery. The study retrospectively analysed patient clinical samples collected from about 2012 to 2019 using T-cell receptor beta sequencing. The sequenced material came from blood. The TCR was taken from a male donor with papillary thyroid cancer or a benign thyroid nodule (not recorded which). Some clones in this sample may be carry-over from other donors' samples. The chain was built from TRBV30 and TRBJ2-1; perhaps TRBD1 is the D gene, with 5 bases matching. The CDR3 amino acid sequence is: CAWRGQGRLNEQFF. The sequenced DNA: TGTGCCTGGAGAGGCCAGGGTAGATTGAATGAGCAGTTCTTC.